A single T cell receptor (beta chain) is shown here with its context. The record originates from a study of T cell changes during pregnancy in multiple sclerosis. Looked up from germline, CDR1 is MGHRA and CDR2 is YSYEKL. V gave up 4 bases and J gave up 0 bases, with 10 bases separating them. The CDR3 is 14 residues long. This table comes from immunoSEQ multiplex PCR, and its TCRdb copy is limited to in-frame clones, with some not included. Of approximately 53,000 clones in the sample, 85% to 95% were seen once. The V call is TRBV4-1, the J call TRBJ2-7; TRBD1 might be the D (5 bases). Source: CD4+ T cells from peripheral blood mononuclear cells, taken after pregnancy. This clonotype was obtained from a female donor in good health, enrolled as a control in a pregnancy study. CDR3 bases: TGCGCCAGCAGCCCCCGTGGGGCCTCCTACGAGCAGTACTTC. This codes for CASSPRGASYEQYF.